This record covers a single T cell receptor beta chain. The target antigen is unknown. The data belong to a study of shared clonotypes between healthy human individuals. Findings of the study overall: Clonotypes which were not shared had lower generation probabilities than clonotypes that all four donors shared. It was expected that sequencing depth would affect clonotype sharing among donors.

The naive CD8 fraction comprised CD45RO-negative cells positively selected for CCR7 and excluded terminally differentiated effector memory CD45RA+ cells. CDR3 size: 15 residues. V was cut by 2 bases and J by 0 bases, with 8 bases left in between. Germline-derived CDR1 and CDR2 are MNHEY and SMNVEV (reference sequence). The assay was immunoSEQ multiplex PCR, and TCRdb's table has in-frame clones only and misses some. The sample contains millions of clones, about 92% of which appear only once. Material: naive CD8+ T cells from PBMCs. This sequence originates from a man between 18 and 35 years old in good health. Some clones in this sample may be carry-over from other donors' samples. The rearrangement joins TRBV27 to TRBJ1-3; D ambiguous. In DNA, the CDR3 is TGTGCCAGCAGTTTAAATTCAGCCTCTGGAAACACCATATATTTT. It translates to CASSLNSASGNTIYF.